A single TCR beta chain is shown here with its context. With 60 Vbeta and 13 Jbeta primers, the PCR was carried out. TCRdb keeps only in-frame clones here, not all; method: immunoSEQ multiplex PCR. The sample comprises over 100,000 clones, about 78% of which are singletons, and approximately 1.6% rests with the top ten. These data come from a study of cytomegalovirus exposure and HLA in healthy donors. This CDR3 comprises 16 residues. Between the trimmed V and J ends, which lost 0 bases and 8 bases, there was a span of 17 bases. Germline V gene data show CDR1 as LGHNA and CDR2 as YSLEER. The rearrangement links TRBV4-3 to TRBJ2-1, with a possible D match to TRBD2 (6 bases). Input material: PBMCs. The sequence derives from a female donor in good health and CMV-seronegative. The CDR3 DNA follows: TGCGCCAGCAGCCAAGATACGACTAGTTTAGGGGATGAGCAGTTCTTC. Translated, it gives CASSQDTTSLGDEQFF.